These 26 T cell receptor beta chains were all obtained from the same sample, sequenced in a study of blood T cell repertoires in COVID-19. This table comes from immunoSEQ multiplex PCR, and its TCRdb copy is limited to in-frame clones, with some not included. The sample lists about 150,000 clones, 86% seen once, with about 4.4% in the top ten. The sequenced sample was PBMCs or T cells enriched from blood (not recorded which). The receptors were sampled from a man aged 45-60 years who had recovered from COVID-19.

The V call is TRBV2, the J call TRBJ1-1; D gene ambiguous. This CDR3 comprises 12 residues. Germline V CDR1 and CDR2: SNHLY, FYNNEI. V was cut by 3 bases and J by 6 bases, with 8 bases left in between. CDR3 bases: TGTGCCAGCAGTGAGGTCCCGGCTGAAGCTTTCTTT. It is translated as CASSEVPAEAFF.

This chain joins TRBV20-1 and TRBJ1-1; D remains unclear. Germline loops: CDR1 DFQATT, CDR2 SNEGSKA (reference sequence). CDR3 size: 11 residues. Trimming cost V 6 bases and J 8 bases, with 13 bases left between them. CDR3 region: CSAPQVPEAFF. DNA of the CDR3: TGCAGTGCGCCACAAGTACCAGAAGCTTTCTTT.

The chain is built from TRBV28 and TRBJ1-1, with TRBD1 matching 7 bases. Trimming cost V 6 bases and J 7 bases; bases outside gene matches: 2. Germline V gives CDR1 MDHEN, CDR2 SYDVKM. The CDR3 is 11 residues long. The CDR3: CASRTGFEAFF. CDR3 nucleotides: TGTGCCAGCAGGACAGGGTTTGAAGCTTTCTTT.

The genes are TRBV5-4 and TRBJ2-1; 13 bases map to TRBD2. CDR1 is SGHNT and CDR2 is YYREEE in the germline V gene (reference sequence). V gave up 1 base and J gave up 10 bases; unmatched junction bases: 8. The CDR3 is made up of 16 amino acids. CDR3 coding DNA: TGTGCCAGCAGCTTGTTAGGGGGACTAGCGGGACGCGAGCAGTTCTTC. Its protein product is CASSLLGGLAGREQFF. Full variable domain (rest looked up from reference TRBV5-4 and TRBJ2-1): ETGVTQSPTHLIKTRGQQVTLRCSSQSGHNTVSWYQQALGQGPQFIFQYYREEENGRGNFPPRFSGLQFPNYSSELNVNALELDDSALYLCASSLLGGLAGREQFFGPGTRLTVL.

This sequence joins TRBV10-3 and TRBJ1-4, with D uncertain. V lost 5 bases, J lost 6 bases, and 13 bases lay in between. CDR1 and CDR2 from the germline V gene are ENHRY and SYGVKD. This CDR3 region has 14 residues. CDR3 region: CAISRTGPDEKLFF. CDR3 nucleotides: TGTGCCATCAGTCGGACTGGCCCGGATGAAAAACTGTTTTTT.

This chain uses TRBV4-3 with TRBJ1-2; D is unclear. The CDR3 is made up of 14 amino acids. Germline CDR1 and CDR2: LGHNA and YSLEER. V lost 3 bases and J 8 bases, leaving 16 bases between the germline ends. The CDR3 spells CASSQRWVLGGYTF. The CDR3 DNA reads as TGCGCCAGCAGCCAGAGGTGGGTGCTAGGCGGCTACACCTTC.

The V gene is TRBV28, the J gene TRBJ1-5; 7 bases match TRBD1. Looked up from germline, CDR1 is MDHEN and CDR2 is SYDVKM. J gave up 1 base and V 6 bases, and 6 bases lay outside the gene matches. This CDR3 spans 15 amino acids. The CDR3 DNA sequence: TGTGCCAGCAGCAAGACAGGGATGAGCAATCAGCCCCAGCATTTT. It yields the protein CASSKTGMSNQPQHF.

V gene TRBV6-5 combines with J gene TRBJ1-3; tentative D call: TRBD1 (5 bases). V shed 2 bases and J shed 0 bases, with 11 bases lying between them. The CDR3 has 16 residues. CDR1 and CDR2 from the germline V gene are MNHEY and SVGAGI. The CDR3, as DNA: TGTGCCAGCAGTTACGGGGGGACTTCCTCTGGAAACACCATATATTTT. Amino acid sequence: CASSYGGTSSGNTIYF.

The CDR3 region is CASSDGYRYYEQYF. As DNA, the CDR3 is TGTGCCAGCAGTGATGGGTACAGGTACTACGAGCAGTACTTC. The chain couples TRBV6-1 to TRBJ2-7, with D maybe TRBD1 (5 bases). The CDR3 runs to 14 residues. V lost 3 bases to trimming and J lost 3 bases, with 12 bases between them. CDR1 and CDR2 from the germline V gene are MNHNS and SASEGT.

The CDR3 region is CASSLRAGTPYGYTF. The CDR3 DNA follows: TGTGCCAGCAGTTTAAGAGCCGGGACACCGTATGGCTACACCTTC. The chain joins TRBV27 to TRBJ1-2; TRBD1 might be the D (6 bases). The germline V gene encodes CDR1 MNHEY and CDR2 SMNVEV (reference sequence). The CDR3 covers 15 residues. V dropped 2 bases and J dropped 5 bases, with 15 bases sitting between them.

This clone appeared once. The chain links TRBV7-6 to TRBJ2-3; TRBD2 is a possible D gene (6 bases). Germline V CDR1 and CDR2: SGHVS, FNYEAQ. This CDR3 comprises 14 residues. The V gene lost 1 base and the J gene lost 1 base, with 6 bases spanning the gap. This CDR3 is CASSLERGTDTQYF. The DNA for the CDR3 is TGTGCCAGCAGCTTAGAGCGGGGCACAGATACGCAGTATTTT.

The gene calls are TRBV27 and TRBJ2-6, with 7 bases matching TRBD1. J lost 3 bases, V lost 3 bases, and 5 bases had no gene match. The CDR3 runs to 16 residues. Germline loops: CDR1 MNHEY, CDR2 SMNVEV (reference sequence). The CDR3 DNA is TGTGCCAGCAGTTTGAGACAGGGATATGGGGCCAACGTCCTGACTTTC. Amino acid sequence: CASSLRQGYGANVLTF.

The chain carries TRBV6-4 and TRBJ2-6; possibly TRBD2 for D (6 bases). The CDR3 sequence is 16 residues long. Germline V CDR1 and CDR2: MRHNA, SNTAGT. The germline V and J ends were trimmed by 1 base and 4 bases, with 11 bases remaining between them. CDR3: CASSDWGLGGANVLTF. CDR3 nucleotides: TGTGCCAGCAGTGACTGGGGACTCGGGGGGGCCAACGTCCTGACTTTC.

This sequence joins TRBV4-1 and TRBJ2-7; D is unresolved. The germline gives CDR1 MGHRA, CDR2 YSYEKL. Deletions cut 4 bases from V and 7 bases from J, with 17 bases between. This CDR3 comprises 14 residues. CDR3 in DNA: TGCGCCAGCAGCCGCGTAGTGGGTGACTTTGAGCAGTACGTC. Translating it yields CASSRVVGDFEQYV.

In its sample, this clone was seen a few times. CDR3 amino acids: CASSPLTENTEAFF. CDR3 nucleotides: TGTGCCAGCAGCCCGTTGACAGAGAACACTGAAGCTTTCTTT. The chain is built from TRBV7-3 and TRBJ1-1; D is perhaps TRBD1 (5 bases). Germline CDR1 reads SGHTA; CDR2 reads FQGTGA. The V and J ends lost 5 bases and 1 base respectively, with 11 bases between them. The CDR3 consists of 14 residues.

The CDR3 DNA is TGTGCCAGCAGCAACCCAACGGGACAGGGGGCCAGAGGCTACACCTTC. This translates into CASSNPTGQGARGYTF. This chain connects TRBV7-3 to TRBJ1-2, with 12 bases matching TRBD1. Unmatched junction bases numbered 12, after V lost 5 bases and J lost 8 bases. The CDR3 has 16 amino acids. The V gene's germline CDR1 is SGHTA and CDR2 FQGTGA.

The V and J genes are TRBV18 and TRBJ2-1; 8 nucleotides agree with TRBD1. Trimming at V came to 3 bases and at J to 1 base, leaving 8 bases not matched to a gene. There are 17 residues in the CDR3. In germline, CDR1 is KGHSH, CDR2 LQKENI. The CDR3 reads CASSPGLQGGSYNEQFF. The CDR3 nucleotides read TGTGCCAGCTCACCGGGATTACAGGGGGGTTCCTACAATGAGCAGTTCTTC.

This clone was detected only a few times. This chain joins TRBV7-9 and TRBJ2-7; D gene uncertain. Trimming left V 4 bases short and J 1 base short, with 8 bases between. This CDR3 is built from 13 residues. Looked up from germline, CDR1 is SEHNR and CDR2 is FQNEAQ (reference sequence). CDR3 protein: CASSSQVSYEQYV. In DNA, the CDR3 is TGTGCCAGCAGCTCCCAGGTTTCCTACGAGCAGTACGTC.

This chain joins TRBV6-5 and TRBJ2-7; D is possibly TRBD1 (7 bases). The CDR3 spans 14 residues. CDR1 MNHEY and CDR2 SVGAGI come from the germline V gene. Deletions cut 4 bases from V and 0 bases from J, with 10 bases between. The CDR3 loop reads CASSSGGSSYEQYV. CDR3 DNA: TGTGCCAGCAGTTCAGGGGGGAGCTCCTACGAGCAGTACGTC.

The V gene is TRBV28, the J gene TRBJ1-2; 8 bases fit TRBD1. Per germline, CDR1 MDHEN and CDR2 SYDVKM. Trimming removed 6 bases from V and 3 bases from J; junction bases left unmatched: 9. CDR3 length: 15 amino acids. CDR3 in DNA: TGTGCCAGCAGCCTCGACAGGGGTTCAGACTATGGCTACACCTTC. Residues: CASSLDRGSDYGYTF.

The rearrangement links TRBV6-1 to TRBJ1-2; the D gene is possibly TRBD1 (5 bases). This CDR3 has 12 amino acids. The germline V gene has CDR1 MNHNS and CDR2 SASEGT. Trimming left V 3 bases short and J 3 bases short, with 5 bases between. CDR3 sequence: CASSDRDYGYTF. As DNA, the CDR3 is TGTGCCAGCAGTGACAGGGACTATGGCTACACCTTC.

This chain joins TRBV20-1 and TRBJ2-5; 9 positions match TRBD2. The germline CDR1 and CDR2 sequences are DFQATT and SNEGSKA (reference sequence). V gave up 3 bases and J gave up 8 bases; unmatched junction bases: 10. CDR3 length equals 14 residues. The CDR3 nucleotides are TGCAGTGCTAGTCCAGGGGGACTAGCCGGTACCCAGTACTTC. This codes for CSASPGGLAGTQYF.

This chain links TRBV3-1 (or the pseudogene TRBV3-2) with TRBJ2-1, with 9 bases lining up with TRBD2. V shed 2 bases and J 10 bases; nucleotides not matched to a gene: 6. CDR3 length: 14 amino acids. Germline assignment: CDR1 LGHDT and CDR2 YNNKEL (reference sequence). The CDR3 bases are TGTGCCAGCAGCCAATCAGCGGGAGGCGACGAGCAGTTCTTC. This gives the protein CASSQSAGGDEQFF.

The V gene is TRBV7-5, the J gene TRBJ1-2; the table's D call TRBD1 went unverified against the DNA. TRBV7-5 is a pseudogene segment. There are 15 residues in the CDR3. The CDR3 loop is CARSPSWTDVYGYTF. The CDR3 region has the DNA TGTGCCAGAAGCCCCTCTTGGACAGACGTCTACGGCTACACCTTC.

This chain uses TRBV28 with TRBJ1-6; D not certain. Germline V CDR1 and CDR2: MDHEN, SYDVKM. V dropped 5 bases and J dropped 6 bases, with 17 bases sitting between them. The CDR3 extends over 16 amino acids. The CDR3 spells CASSLVEVSSNSPLHF. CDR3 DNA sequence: TGTGCCAGCAGTCTGGTAGAAGTCTCTTCTAATTCACCCCTCCACTTT.

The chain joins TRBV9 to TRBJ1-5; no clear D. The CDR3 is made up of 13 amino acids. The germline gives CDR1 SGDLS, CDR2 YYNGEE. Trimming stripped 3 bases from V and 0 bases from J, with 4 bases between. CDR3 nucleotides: TGTGCCAGCAGCGCCCATAGCAATCAGCCCCAGCATTTT. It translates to CASSAHSNQPQHF.